This T cell receptor (beta chain) was captured in a study of breast tumors, draining lymph nodes, adjacent tissues. MiXCR was run by TCRdb on the multiplex PCR reads, yielding one entry per CDR3 protein. The table records about 200,000 distinct CDR3 sequences, under 35% of them present only once. Findings of the study overall: Luminal-like breast cancer showed significantly greater tumor-nontumor repertoire similarity than basal-like breast cancer did. Compared with lymph nodes, tumors were less diverse; compared with nontumor tissue, more. Data fit most tumor T cells coming from lymph node, expanding in tumor.

About this clonotype itself: The antigen remains undetermined. A read error may explain this, as a much larger clone is one base away. The DNA is omitted, as the CDR3 cannot be located on it reliably, and the CDR3 follows TCRdb's listing.

Axillary draining lymph nodes of breast cancer patients supplied the node samples. This clonotype originated in a female donor with breast cancer. Some clones in this sample may be carry-over from other donors' samples. Sequencing input: axillary lymph node tissue.

The CDR3 region is CASSLTGDSADLWSNYGCTF. This chain links TRBV7-9 with TRBJ1-2. Per the germline V gene, CDR1 is SEHNR and CDR2 is FQNEAQ (reference sequence). The CDR3 region is 20 residues in length, termini included.